These 15 T cell receptor beta chains share one sample of origin, sequenced in a study of blood T cell repertoires in COVID-19. Sequenced by immunoSEQ multiplex PCR; TCRdb stores in-frame clones only, minus some. The sample shows about 370,000 clones, around 89% of them seen only once. The material sequenced was peripheral blood. These receptors were taken from a man aged 18 to 30 with active or convalescent COVID-19.

V gene TRBV7-2 combines with J gene TRBJ2-5; perhaps TRBD1 as D (6 bases). The germline gives CDR1 SGHTA, CDR2 FQGNSA. The CDR3 is 15 residues long. The ends were cut back, 4 bases at V and 1 base at J, with 13 bases in the middle. The CDR3 DNA reads as TGTGCCAGCAGCTACGGAGGCAGGGGCCAAGAGACCCAGTACTTC. Translating it yields CASSYGGRGQETQYF.

The chain joins TRBV18 to TRBJ1-1; D unresolved. The CDR3 contains 15 residues. V lost 3 bases and J lost 2, with 13 bases in between. Germline loops: CDR1 KGHSH, CDR2 LQKENI. As DNA, the CDR3 is TGTGCCAGCTCACCTACGGTTATCACTAACACTGAAGCTTTCTTT. The encoded protein is CASSPTVITNTEAFF. Variable domain in full (rest from reference TRBV18 and TRBJ1-1): NAGVMQNPRHLVRRRGQEARLRCSPMKGHSHVYWYRQLPEEGLKFMVYLQKENIIDESGMPKERFSAEFPKEGPSILRIQQVVRGDSAAYFCASSPTVITNTEAFFGQGTRLTVV.

This chain connects TRBV18 to TRBJ1-1; D gene unclear. Trimming took 5 bases from V and 4 from J, leaving 11 bases between them. Germline lookup yields CDR1 KGHSH and CDR2 LQKENI. This CDR3 spans 13 amino acids. CDR3 sequence (DNA): TGTGCCAGCTCATATGTGTCCGGCACTGAAGCTTTCTTT. Translated, it gives CASSYVSGTEAFF.

The CDR3 bases are TGTGCCACCAGTCTAGCGGGGGCTAGCACAGATACGCAGTATTTT. As protein: CATSLAGASTDTQYF. The chain uses TRBV24-1 and TRBJ2-3; TRBD2 matches 10 bases. From germline, CDR1 is KGHDR and CDR2 SFDVKD. The junction had 2 bases not matched to a gene; V was cut back by 6 bases and J by 0 bases. This CDR3 has 15 residues.

The chain couples TRBV15 to TRBJ2-5; 8 bases match TRBD2. This CDR3 has 15 amino acids. Trimming cost V 0 bases and J 2 bases; bases outside gene matches: 2. Germline V gene data show CDR1 as LNHNV and CDR2 as YYDKDF (reference sequence). The CDR3 protein is CATSRDRGGQETQYF. DNA of the CDR3: TGTGCCACCAGCAGAGATCGCGGGGGGCAAGAGACCCAGTACTTC.

This clone turned up a few times. This chain joins TRBV19 and TRBJ2-7, with D hard to call. The germline V gene encodes CDR1 LNHDA and CDR2 SQIVND (reference sequence). V was shortened by 5 bases and J by 0 bases, with 14 bases between the two germline ends. The CDR3 extends over 15 amino acids. Here the CDR3 DNA reads TGTGCCAGTAGTGTTCGAACAGTCAGCTCCTACGAGCAGTACTTC. This gives the protein CASSVRTVSSYEQYF.

V and J are TRBV28 and TRBJ1-5, with 9 bases matching TRBD1. CDR1 is MDHEN, CDR2 SYDVKM, per germline. This CDR3 spans 14 amino acids. J was trimmed by 6 bases and V by 2 bases; bases with no gene match: 2. CDR3 sequence reads: CASSLGTGFQPQHF. CDR3 nucleotides: TGTGCCAGCAGTTTAGGGACAGGGTTTCAGCCCCAGCATTTT.

V and J are TRBV7-9 and TRBJ2-5, with TRBD1 as a possible D gene (6 bases). The CDR3 is made up of 15 amino acids. Germline lookup yields CDR1 SEHNR and CDR2 FQNEAQ (reference sequence). Trimming left V 5 bases short and J 1 base short, with 14 bases between. CDR3 loop: CASSLTGYPQETQYF. In DNA, the CDR3 is TGTGCCAGCAGCCTAACAGGGTACCCCCAAGAGACCCAGTACTTC.

This clone was detected once. The rearrangement uses TRBV6-5 and TRBJ1-2; TRBD1 is a possible D gene (5 bases). CDR3 size: 13 residues. Germline-derived CDR1 and CDR2 are MNHEY and SVGAGI. Trimming cost V 6 bases and J 4 bases, with 12 bases left between them. CDR3 nucleotides: TGTGCCAGCAGACCAGGGTTAGGCTATGGCTACACCTTC. Translation: CASRPGLGYGYTF.

The chain is built from TRBV7-3 and TRBJ1-2, with 11 bases aligning to TRBD1. The germline V gene has CDR1 SGHTA and CDR2 FQGTGA. V gave up 2 bases and J gave up 2 bases; unmatched junction bases: 13. The CDR3 runs 19 residues. CDR3 sequence reads: CASSLAPWTGGNQNYGYTF. Here the CDR3 DNA reads TGTGCCAGCAGCTTAGCCCCGTGGACAGGGGGCAATCAAAACTATGGCTACACCTTC.

This chain uses TRBV7-9 with TRBJ1-2; no definite D call. Germline lookup yields CDR1 SEHNR and CDR2 FQNEAQ (reference sequence). The CDR3 is made up of 11 amino acids. V was cut by 5 bases and J by 14 bases, with 15 bases left in between. The CDR3 sequence: CASSPNPVLTF. In DNA form, the CDR3 reads TGTGCCAGCAGCCCAAACCCCGTGCTAACCTTC.

This chain connects TRBV21-1 to TRBJ2-6; the listed D gene, TRBD2, was not tested against the DNA. TRBV21-1 is a documented pseudogene. The CDR3 runs 18 residues. CDR3 coding DNA: TGTGCCAGCAGCAAAGTTACTCGGGGAAACTCTGGGGCCAACGTCCTGACTTTC. Its protein product is CASSKVTRGNSGANVLTF.

The rearrangement uses TRBV6-2 or TRBV6-3 and TRBJ2-7; 10 positions match TRBD1. CDR3 length: 16 amino acids. Per the germline V gene, CDR1 is MNHEY and CDR2 is SVGEGT. Losses at the gene ends were 4 bases for V and 3 bases for J; bases not matched to a gene: 9. CDR3 amino acids: CASSSRQGASLYEQYF. The CDR3 DNA follows: TGTGCCAGCAGTTCTCGACAGGGGGCGTCTCTCTACGAGCAGTACTTC.

The genes are TRBV28 and TRBJ2-1; TRBD2 aligns across 9 bases. CDR3 length: 16 amino acids. V gave up 6 bases and J gave up 0 bases; unmatched junction bases: 6. CDR1 is MDHEN, CDR2 SYDVKM, per germline. The CDR3 nucleotides are TGTGCCAGCAGCCGGCTAGCGGGACTCTCCTACAATGAGCAGTTCTTC. The encoded protein is CASSRLAGLSYNEQFF.

V is TRBV6-1 and J is TRBJ1-2; D perhaps matches TRBD1 (5 bases). V was pared by 2 bases and J by 10 bases, with 20 bases between. CDR3 size: 15 residues. Germline V gene data show CDR1 as MNHNS and CDR2 as SASEGT. Here the CDR3 reads CASSEFWQGGFDYTF. The CDR3 bases are TGTGCCAGCAGTGAATTCTGGCAGGGAGGGTTCGACTACACCTTC.